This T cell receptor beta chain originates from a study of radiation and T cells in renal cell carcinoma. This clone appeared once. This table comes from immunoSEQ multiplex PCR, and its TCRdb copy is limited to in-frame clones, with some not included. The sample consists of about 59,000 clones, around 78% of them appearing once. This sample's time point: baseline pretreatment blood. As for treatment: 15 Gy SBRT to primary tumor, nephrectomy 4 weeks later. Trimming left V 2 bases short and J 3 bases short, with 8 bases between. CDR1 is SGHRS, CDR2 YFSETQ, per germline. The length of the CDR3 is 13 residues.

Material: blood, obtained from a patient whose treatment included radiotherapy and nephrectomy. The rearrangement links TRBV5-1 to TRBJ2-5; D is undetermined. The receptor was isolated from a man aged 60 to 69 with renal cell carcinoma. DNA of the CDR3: TGCGCCAGCAGCTTCAAGTTAGAAGAGACCCAGTACTTC. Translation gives CASSFKLEETQYF.